A selection of T cell receptor beta chains follows, all from one sample in a study of shared T cell receptors in the human thymus. The repertoire was sequenced with immunoSEQ multiplex PCR; TCRdb's copy has only in-frame clones and lacks some. The sample shows just under 550,000 clones, around three quarters of them seen only once. This sample also appeared in a second study, on human thymus T cells.

The sequenced material came from thymocytes. The receptors here all came from a boy in the first two years of life with a congenital heart defect. Both conserved end residues are trimmed from each CDR3. Clone sizes are given selectively: once, few, many, or a class where the clone is expanded.

V: TRBV13; J: TRBJ2-2; size: few; CDR3: ASSRGTMGELF
V: TRBV14; J: TRBJ2-7; size: .; CDR3: ASSQSLRDRGPYEQY
V: TRBV5-1; J: TRBJ1-3; size: .; CDR3: ASSPLLGGQASGNTIY
V: TRBV9; J: TRBJ2-1; size: few; CDR3: ASSGSVSSYNEQF
V: TRBV19; J: TRBJ1-5; size: once; CDR3: ASSIGGRSIYSNQPQH
V: TRBV29-1; J: TRBJ2-3; size: .; CDR3: SVPQDTQY
V: TRBV4-3; J: TRBJ2-5; size: few; CDR3: ASSQTRDRGEETQY
V: TRBV6-5; J: TRBJ1-5; size: .; CDR3: ASRGQGGNQPQH
V: TRBV4-3; J: TRBJ2-3; size: few; CDR3: ASSQGERSTDTQY
V: TRBV7-6; J: TRBJ2-7; size: .; CDR3: ASSWRTSGLGEQY
V: TRBV7-8; J: TRBJ2-5; size: .; CDR3: ASSFGGSLGETQY
V: TRBV6-5; J: TRBJ2-7; size: .; CDR3: ASSGGTGFYEQY
V: TRBV27; J: TRBJ2-7; size: .; CDR3: ASSSPRLVVPYEQY
V: TRBV14; J: TRBJ2-2; size: few; CDR3: ASSQGPAGGPGELF
V: TRBV4-1; J: TRBJ1-5; size: .; CDR3: ASSPYLIGGNQPQH
V: TRBV19; J: TRBJ2-7; size: few; CDR3: ASSTNTGTGTYEQY
V: TRBV6-6; J: TRBJ2-5; size: .; CDR3: ASSYSSFQETQY
V: TRBV4-3; J: TRBJ1-2; size: .; CDR3: ASSQERQTNYGYT
V: TRBV14; J: TRBJ2-7; size: few; CDR3: ASSQDGLAGFEQY
V: TRBV6-6; J: TRBJ1-2; size: .; CDR3: ATLGASNYGYT
V: TRBV4-1; J: TRBJ1-1; size: few; CDR3: ASSQDPKRAGGQAF
V: TRBV11-1; J: TRBJ1-1; size: .; CDR3: ASSPTAQAF
V: TRBV5-6; J: TRBJ2-7; size: .; CDR3: ASRRDRGGYEQY
V: TRBV2; J: TRBJ2-7; size: .; CDR3: ASSERGGSSYEQY
V: TRBV6-5; J: TRBJ2-5; size: .; CDR3: ASSYSGTEETQY
V: TRBV15; J: TRBJ2-7; size: .; CDR3: ATSRAISGTSGRNPYEQY
V: TRBV4-2; J: TRBJ1-1; size: .; CDR3: ASSQVISGRDTEAF